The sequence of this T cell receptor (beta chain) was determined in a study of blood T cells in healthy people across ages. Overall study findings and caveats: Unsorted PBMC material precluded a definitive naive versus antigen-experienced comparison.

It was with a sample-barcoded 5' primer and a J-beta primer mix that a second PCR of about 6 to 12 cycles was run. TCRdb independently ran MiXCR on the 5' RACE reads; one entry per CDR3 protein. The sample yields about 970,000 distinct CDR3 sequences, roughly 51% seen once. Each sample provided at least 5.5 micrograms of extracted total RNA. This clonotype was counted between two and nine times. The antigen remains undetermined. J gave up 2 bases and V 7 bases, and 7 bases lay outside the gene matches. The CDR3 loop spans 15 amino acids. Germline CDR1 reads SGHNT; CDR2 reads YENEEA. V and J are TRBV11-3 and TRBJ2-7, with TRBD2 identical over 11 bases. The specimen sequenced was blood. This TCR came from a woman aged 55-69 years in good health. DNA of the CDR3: TGTGCCAGCATCCTTGATAGCGGGAGGGCCTACGAGCAGTACTTC. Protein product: CASILDSGRAYEQYF.